Reported below is one T cell receptor (beta chain). Sequence at one end of the junction differs from germline and may be a read error. This CDR3 has 15 residues. The germline V gene encodes CDR1 SQVTM and CDR2 ANQGSEA. Primers used in a second PCR of roughly 6 to 12 cycles were a sample-barcoded 5' primer and a J-beta primer mix. TCRdb re-analysed the 5' RACE reads in MiXCR, keeping a single row per CDR3 protein. This table has about 970,000 distinct CDR3 sequences, just over 50% appearing once. This record belongs to a study of blood T cells in healthy people across ages. The chain couples TRBV29-1 to TRBJ2-3; perhaps TRBD2 as D (7 bases). Material for sequencing was blood. This TCR was sampled from a woman between 55 and 75 years old in good health. The CDR3 loop is CSSRGGARRTDMQYF. Here the CDR3 DNA reads TGCAGTTCCAGGGGAGGGGCGCGGCGCACAGATATGCAGTATTTT.